This is a list of T cell receptor beta chains from one sample in a study of T cell repertoires in cytomegalovirus infection. Using its own MiXCR run on the reads, TCRdb lists one record per CDR3 protein. The table lists around 500,000 distinct CDR3 sequences, approximately 42% of them singletons. Their specific antigens are unknown. This sample comprised cultured PBMCs, obtained from culture after CMV antigen stimulation. These receptors all stem from a human donor in good health (CMV status not recorded). Some clones in this sample may be carry-over from other donors' samples. CDR3s include the opening cysteine and the closing phenylalanine or tryptophan. The D gene is left open where the match is weak. Not every row has a clone size; where given, it reads once, few, many or a size class.

d_gene	v_gene	abundance	j_gene	CDR3aa	CDR3nt
TRBD2	TRBV19	NA	TRBJ2-1	CASSKPAGVVLNEQFF	TGTGCCAGTAGTAAACCCGCGGGAGTGGTTTTGAATGAGCAGTTCTTC
NA	TRBV6-1	NA	TRBJ2-3	CASSGPGTDTQYF	TGTGCCAGCAGCGGGCCAGGCACAGATACGCAGTATTTT
TRBD2	TRBV20-1	NA	TRBJ2-1	CSARDLLAGGNNEQFF	TGCAGTGCTAGAGACTTACTAGCGGGAGGAAACAATGAGCAGTTCTTC
NA	TRBV6-2/TRBV6-3	few	TRBJ1-2	CASRDYGYTF	TGTGCCAGCAGGGACTATGGCTACACCTTC
NA	TRBV27	few	TRBJ1-2	CASRGRGYGYTF	TGTGCCAGCAGGGGGCGAGGCTATGGCTACACCTTC
TRBD1	TRBV6-5	NA	TRBJ2-5	CASTLQGPQGETQYF	TGTGCCAGCACCCTACAGGGGCCTCAAGGAGAGACCCAGTACTTC
TRBD2	TRBV7-9	few	TRBJ2-7	CASSLSASGRPPRQYF	TGTGCCAGCAGCCTCTCCGCTAGCGGGAGGCCTCCTAGGCAGTACTTC
NA	TRBV6-1	NA	TRBJ2-5	CASSEVPEETQYF	TGTGCCAGCAGTGAAGTTCCAGAAGAGACCCAGTACTTC
NA	TRBV6-6	NA	TRBJ2-3	CASSYAVETDTQYF	TGTGCCAGCAGTTACGCGGTTGAAACAGATACGCAGTATTTT
NA	TRBV11-2	few	TRBJ2-1	CASSSQPLAKVANEQFF	TGTGCCAGCAGCTCCCAACCCCTAGCGAAGGTCGCCAATGAGCAGTTCTTC
NA	TRBV10-3	NA	TRBJ1-3	CAIRDPGITGNTIYF	TGTGCCATCCGGGACCCGGGAATAACTGGAAACACCATATATTTT
NA	TRBV9	NA	TRBJ2-1	CASSVASANEQFF	TGTGCCAGCAGCGTAGCCTCAGCGAATGAGCAGTTCTTC
TRBD2	TRBV7-9	once	TRBJ2-3	CASSLGSGISDTQYF	TGTGCCAGCAGCTTAGGAAGCGGGATATCGGATACGCAGTATTTT
NA	TRBV7-2	NA	TRBJ1-2	CASSLGSAKLYGYTF	TGTGCCAGCAGCTTAGGGTCGGCTAAGCTCTATGGCTACACCTTC
NA	TRBV19	NA	TRBJ1-3	CASSNDGGQPGNTIYF	TGTGCCAGTAGTAACGACGGCGGGCAGCCTGGAAACACCATATATTTT
NA	TRBV4-2	few	TRBJ1-6	CASSQGSLLNSPLHF	TGTGCCAGCAGCCAAGGTTCCCTGTTAAATTCACCCCTCCACTTT
NA	TRBV4-1	few	TRBJ1-2	CASSQGPTGIGYTF	TGCGCCAGCAGCCAAGGCCCGACTGGTATAGGCTACACCTTC
NA	TRBV19	few	TRBJ1-1	CASSIVKDTEAFF	TGTGCCAGTAGTATAGTCAAGGATACTGAAGCTTTCTTT
NA	TRBV19	NA	TRBJ1-5	CASQPTGIIGGRQPQHF	TGTGCCAGTCAGCCCACAGGGATAATAGGGGGTAGGCAGCCCCAGCATTTT
NA	TRBV7-2	NA	TRBJ2-3	CASSLEQRGLGRTDTQYF	TGTGCCAGCAGCTTAGAGCAGAGGGGCTTGGGCCGCACAGATACGCAGTATTTT
TRBD2	TRBV7-9	NA	TRBJ2-7	CASSEGGGGLIWGEQYF	TGTGCCAGCAGCGAGGGGGGCGGGGGGTTGATCTGGGGCGAGCAGTACTTC
TRBD1	TRBV28	NA	TRBJ2-1	CASESTGGNEQFF	TGTGCCAGCGAGTCCACAGGGGGCAATGAGCAGTTCTTC
NA	TRBV19	NA	TRBJ1-1	CASSIGQSNTEAFF	TGTGCCAGTAGTATAGGACAGTCCAACACTGAAGCTTTCTTT
NA	TRBV7-2	NA	TRBJ1-1	CASSPEGRNTEAFF	TGTGCCAGCAGCCCCGAGGGGCGGAACACTGAAGCTTTCTTT
TRBD2	TRBV7-6	NA	TRBJ2-2	CASSPLAGPYTGELFF	TGTGCCAGCAGCCCTCTAGCGGGGCCGTACACCGGGGAGCTGTTTTTT
TRBD1	TRBV5-4	once	TRBJ1-1	CASSEGQRTITEAFF	TGTGCCAGCAGCGAGGGACAGCGGACCATCACTGAAGCTTTCTTT
TRBD1	TRBV10-3	NA	TRBJ1-5	CATKTGDNQPQHF	TGTGCCACCAAGACAGGGGATAATCAGCCCCAGCATTTT
NA	TRBV6-6	NA	TRBJ1-5	CASSPPGPFNQPQHF	TGTGCCAGCAGTCCGCCGGGACCCTTCAATCAGCCCCAGCATTTT
TRBD1	TRBV6-2/TRBV6-3	NA	TRBJ2-3	CASCGDRVTDTQYF	TGTGCCAGCTGCGGGGACAGGGTCACAGATACGCAGTATTTT
NA	TRBV7-2	few	TRBJ2-7	CASSPGGSTYEQYF	TGTGCCAGCAGCCCCGGAGGGTCAACCTACGAGCAGTACTTC
NA	TRBV7-2	few	TRBJ1-3	CASSFGYRGSGNTIYF	TGTGCCAGCAGCTTCGGGTACCGGGGCTCTGGAAACACCATATATTTT
NA	TRBV7-6	NA	TRBJ2-6	CASSLGRHPGANVLTF	TGTGCCAGCAGCTTGGGTCGGCACCCTGGGGCCAACGTCCTGACTTTC
NA	TRBV11-2	NA	TRBJ2-7	CASSSAGTYEQYF	TGTGCCAGCAGCTCCGCTGGAACCTACGAGCAGTACTTC
NA	TRBV6-1	NA	TRBJ1-3	CASSLAYRENTIYF	TGTGCCAGCAGTCTTGCGTACAGGGAAAACACCATATATTTT